The rows below give T cell receptor beta chains drawn from one sample of a study of Ad26.COV2.S vaccination and SARS-CoV-2 variants. Clones were sequenced by immunoSEQ multiplex PCR, and TCRdb holds only the in-frame ones, with some missing. Of 300,000 to 350,000 clones listed, roughly 90% are singletons. The sequencing here drew on peripheral blood, taken in a trial of Ad26.COV2.S vaccine versus placebo. The source of these receptors is a person aged 18-65 years who received the Ad26.COV2.S COVID-19 vaccine or a placebo. Both conserved end residues are part of each CDR3. D genes are given only for firm matches. Clone size is stated in some rows and not others, as once, few, many or a class when expanded.

size	V	D	CDR3
NA	TRBV9	NA	CASSLGANVLTF
once	TRBV7-9	NA	CASSRINYGYTF
NA	TRBV7-2	NA	CASSPDGGLWEKLFF
few	TRBV19	TRBD1	CASSARQGAGDGYTF
NA	TRBV9	TRBD1	CASSGPGTGIDTQYF
NA	TRBV7-9	NA	CATGHLNTGELFF
NA	TRBV18	TRBD1	CASFWGDRSSYEQYF
NA	TRBV5-6	TRBD1	CASSTSTGRNDEQYF
NA	TRBV5-6	NA	CASSQLETFYEQYF
NA	TRBV24-1	NA	CATSGGPDYNEQFF
NA	TRBV7-3	TRBD1	CASRYTGGGTDTQYF
once	TRBV7-2	NA	CASSLQGQPQHF
NA	TRBV6-4	NA	CASSDSNRHTGELFF
NA	TRBV5-4	NA	CASSVDRPTEAFF
once	TRBV2	NA	CASLRSSGNTIYF
few	TRBV5-8	TRBD1	CASSSPRDRVISPLHF